Listed below are T cell receptor beta chains from one sample, sequenced in a study of beta chain features in type 1 diabetes. Repertoires were generated with immunoSEQ multiplex PCR, while TCRdb's copy carries only in-frame clones and drops some. The profile shows 500,000 to 700,000 clones, 15% to 17% of them singletons. The sample taken for sequencing was naive CD4+ T cells from blood. These receptors were collected from a young man in good health. The CDR3 runs from the conserved cysteine through the conserved F or W. A D gene is named only where the DNA matches it firmly. Size values are once, few and many counts, or a class for expanded clones, and some rows have none.

clone_size j_call d_call v_call cdr3_aa cdr3_nt
few TRBJ1-2 - TRBV2 CASHQGYGYTF TGTGCCAGCCACCAGGGTTACGGCTACACCTTC
few TRBJ1-2 - TRBV7-9 CASSLAAVNYGYTF TGTGCCAGCAGCTTAGCGGCGGTAAACTATGGCTACACCTTC
- TRBJ2-4 - TRBV6-5 CASSSPGVAAKNIQYF TGTGCCAGCAGTTCCCCTGGGGTGGCAGCCAAAAACATTCAGTACTTC
few TRBJ1-1 - TRBV7-8 CASSLATGMNTEAFF TGTGCCAGCAGCTTAGCCACTGGAATGAACACTGAAGCTTTCTTT
- TRBJ2-7 - TRBV11-2 CASSPAPRSYEQYF TGTGCCAGCAGCCCGGCCCCGAGATCCTACGAGCAGTACTTC
- TRBJ1-4 - TRBV6-6 CASGTRGATNEKLFF TGTGCCAGCGGAACTAGGGGTGCTACTAATGAAAAACTGTTTTTT
few TRBJ2-5 TRBD1 TRBV9 CASSVGDRLQETQYF TGTGCCAGCAGCGTAGGGGACAGGCTGCAAGAGACCCAGTACTTC
few TRBJ2-7 TRBD2 TRBV6-5 CASRRTSGSSYEQYF TGTGCCAGCAGACGGACTAGCGGGAGCTCCTACGAGCAGTACTTC
- TRBJ2-7 - TRBV5-1 CASSLRRSYDQYF TGCGCCAGCAGCTTGCGACGGAGCTACGATCAGTACTTC
few TRBJ2-1 TRBD2 TRBV6-1 CASSVAGRPYNEQFF TGTGCCAGCAGTGTAGCGGGACGACCTTACAATGAGCAGTTCTTC
few TRBJ2-4 - TRBV28 CASSLRGIQYF TGTGCCAGCAGTTTAAGAGGGATTCAGTACTTC
few TRBJ1-4 - TRBV7-9 CASSLSGRRANEKLFF TGTGCCAGCAGCTTATCGGGGAGGCGTGCTAATGAAAAACTGTTTTTT
- TRBJ2-1 TRBD2 TRBV4-3 CASSQESGRAGDEQFF TGCGCCAGCAGCCAAGAAAGCGGGAGGGCCGGTGATGAGCAGTTCTTC
- TRBJ2-7 TRBD1 TRBV28 CAILTGSGEQYF TGTGCCATCCTGACAGGGTCCGGCGAGCAGTACTTC
few TRBJ2-3 - TRBV6-6 CASSYGPSTDTQYF TGTGCCAGCAGTTACGGGCCTAGCACAGATACGCAGTATTTT
few TRBJ2-7 TRBD1 TRBV28 CASSSPPRTGGDEQYF TGTGCCAGCAGTTCCCCCCCGCGGACAGGGGGCGACGAGCAGTACTTC
- TRBJ2-5 TRBD1 TRBV29-1 CSVDDREETQYF TGCAGCGTTGATGACAGGGAAGAGACCCAGTACTTC
- TRBJ2-3 - TRBV6-1 CASSDLGSGTDTQYF TGTGCCAGCAGTGACCTTGGCAGCGGCACAGATACGCAGTATTTT
few TRBJ1-2 - TRBV29-1 CSVEQGSVYGYTF TGCAGCGTAGAACAGGGATCGGTCTATGGCTACACCTTC
- TRBJ2-2 - TRBV9 CASSVGLGVAGELFF TGTGCCAGCAGCGTAGGGTTAGGGGTCGCCGGGGAGCTGTTTTTT
once TRBJ1-6 - TRBV28 CASSPTRIVTVNSPLHF TGTGCCAGCAGTCCAACCCGGATAGTCACCGTTAATTCACCCCTCCACTTT
- TRBJ2-3 - TRBV7-2 CASSSSTDTQYF TGTGCCAGCAGCTCATCCACAGATACGCAGTATTTT
few TRBJ1-1 - TRBV7-3 CASSLRSPGLNTEAFF TGTGCCAGCAGCTTAAGGTCCCCGGGCCTGAACACTGAAGCTTTCTTT
few TRBJ2-2 - TRBV5-1 CASSLTSTGELFF TGCGCCAGCAGCTTGACCTCCACCGGGGAGCTGTTTTTT
few TRBJ2-4 - TRBV29-1 CSVEDRHVTPNIQYF TGCAGCGTTGAAGATAGGCATGTGACTCCAAACATTCAGTACTTC
few TRBJ2-1 - TRBV4-2 CASSQAGPRSYNEQFF TGTGCCAGCAGCCAAGCGGGACCCCGCTCCTACAATGAGCAGTTCTTC
few TRBJ1-1 - TRBV7-2 CASSLGTANTEAFF TGTGCCAGCAGCTTAGGGACAGCGAACACTGAAGCTTTCTTT
few TRBJ2-6 - TRBV19 CASSDGTGANVLTF TGTGCCAGTAGTGACGGGACTGGGGCCAACGTCCTGACTTTC
few TRBJ2-7 - TRBV7-9 CASSTVRSASGHEQYF TGTGCCAGCAGTACGGTGAGGTCGGCCTCTGGCCACGAGCAGTACTTC
- TRBJ2-3 TRBD1 TRBV19 CASRPGTVTGDTQYF TGTGCCAGTAGACCCGGGACAGTCACTGGAGATACGCAGTATTTT
few TRBJ1-1 TRBD1 TRBV5-4 CASSPATGEGTEAFF TGTGCCAGCAGCCCAGCAACAGGGGAAGGAACTGAAGCTTTCTTT
- TRBJ2-7 TRBD1 TRBV19 CASSRGQGATSYEQYF TGTGCCAGTAGCCGCGGACAGGGGGCCACATCCTACGAGCAGTACTTC
- TRBJ1-2 - TRBV28 CASSLRSDGNYGYTF TGTGCCAGCAGTTTACGCTCGGACGGAAACTATGGCTACACCTTC
few TRBJ2-5 - TRBV6-1 CASSVHIQETQYF TGTGCCAGCAGTGTTCACATCCAAGAGACCCAGTACTTC
few TRBJ2-4 - TRBV28 CASSPTAREAKNIQYF TGTGCCAGCAGCCCCACCGCAAGGGAGGCCAAAAACATTCAGTACTTC
- TRBJ1-6 - TRBV30 CAAAYSGTLYSPLHF TGTGCCGCCGCATACTCCGGGACTCTGTATTCACCCCTCCACTTT
few TRBJ2-2 TRBD2 TRBV2 CASGQTSGISGELFF TGTGCCAGCGGGCAGACTAGCGGGATTTCCGGGGAGCTGTTTTTT
few TRBJ1-5 TRBD1 TRBV7-9 CASSSGDFGTGGGQPQHF TGTGCCAGCAGCTCGGGAGATTTCGGGACAGGGGGCGGTCAGCCCCAGCATTTT
- TRBJ2-5 - TRBV5-1 CASSLVSVQETQYF TGCGCCAGCAGCTTGGTGTCGGTCCAAGAGACCCAGTACTTC
few TRBJ2-7 TRBD1 TRBV7-9 CASSPLRVDRGGKNEQYF TGTGCCAGCAGCCCCCTTCGTGTGGACAGGGGGGGCAAAAACGAGCAGTACTTC
few TRBJ1-1 - TRBV29-1 CSVALGTEAFF TGCAGCGTTGCTTTGGGGACAGAAGCTTTCTTT
few TRBJ2-7 TRBD2 TRBV5-4 CASSPQGGRDEQYF TGTGCCAGCAGCCCTCAGGGAGGGAGGGACGAGCAGTACTTC
once TRBJ1-3 - TRBV9 CASSVDLSGNTIYF TGTGCCAGCAGCGTAGACCTTTCTGGAAACACCATATATTTT
few TRBJ2-1 TRBD2 TRBV18 CASSPVGLAYEQFF TGTGCCAGCTCACCAGTGGGACTAGCCTATGAGCAGTTCTTC
few TRBJ2-1 TRBD2 TRBV4-3 CASSHLLSGRLGEQFF TGCGCCAGCAGCCATCTCCTAAGCGGGAGGTTGGGTGAGCAGTTCTTC